This T cell receptor beta chain was obtained from a study of shared clonotypes between healthy human individuals. For the study at large: Three plates were used per donor for CD4 naive, three for CD4 memory, two for CD8 naive and one for CD8 memory. Overall study findings and caveats: A small donor pool kept down the genetic and exposure-history diversity that was represented. Measured sharing among donors was expected to vary with sequencing depth.

CD45RO-negative, CCR7-positively selected cells formed the naive CD8 fraction, excluding terminally differentiated effector memory CD45RA+ cells. Worth noting for this clone: Antigen unknown.

Trimming stripped 6 bases from V and 2 bases from J, with 7 bases between. CDR1 and CDR2 (germline): SQVTM, ANQGSEA. This CDR3 has 11 amino acids. TCRdb keeps only in-frame clones here, not all; method: immunoSEQ multiplex PCR. The repertoire holds 700,000 to 950,000 clones, with about 97% as singletons. V gene TRBV29-1 combines with J gene TRBJ1-2; D not certain. Sequencing input: naive CD8+ T cells sorted from blood. The origin of this receptor is a man aged 25-40 years in good health. The CDR3 here is CSVPPNYGYTF. CDR3 in DNA: TGCAGCGTACCTCCAAACTATGGCTACACCTTC. The variable domain in full, with the rest retrieved from reference TRBV29-1 and TRBJ1-2, is SAVISQKPSRDICQRGTSLTIQCQVDSQVTMMFWYRQQPGQSLTLIATANQGSEATYESGFVIDKFPISRPNLTFSTLTVSNMSPEDSSIYLCSVPPNYGYTFGSGTRLTVV.